Listed here are 24 T cell receptor beta chains from one sample, sequenced in a study of blood T cell repertoires in COVID-19. Assay: immunoSEQ multiplex PCR; the TCRdb copy retains only in-frame clones and omits some. This table has some 220,000 clones, 65% to 90% appearing once. Sequences were obtained from peripheral blood. The receptors were gathered from a woman in her seventies with COVID-19, enrolled during active disease.

V and J are TRBV7-8 and TRBJ1-5; D gene ambiguous. The CDR3 loop spans 15 amino acids. CDR1 SGHVS and CDR2 FQNEAQ come from the germline V gene. V lost 7 bases to trimming and J lost 1 base, with 14 bases between them. The CDR3 nucleotides read TGTGCCAGCACCGCTAGGGAGGGAAGCAATCAGCCCCAGCATTTT. It yields the protein CASTAREGSNQPQHF.

The chain employs TRBV6-5 and TRBJ2-7, with TRBD1 identical over 11 bases. Germline loops: CDR1 MNHEY, CDR2 SVGAGI. The junction had 6 bases not matched to a gene; V was cut back by 6 bases and J by 2 bases. The CDR3 spans 15 residues. The CDR3 is CASRWTGGAPYEQYF. CDR3 DNA sequence: TGTGCCAGCAGATGGACAGGGGGCGCCCCCTACGAGCAGTACTTC.

This chain's CDR3 is CASSAAGRGYSGNTIYF. CDR3 sequence (DNA): TGTGCCAGCAGCGCAGCGGGCAGGGGGTACTCTGGAAACACCATATATTTT. The chain joins TRBV7-6 to TRBJ1-3; 7 bases agree with TRBD1. Per the germline V gene, CDR1 is SGHVS and CDR2 is FNYEAQ. J lost 0 bases, V lost 5 bases, and 10 bases had no gene match. The CDR3 extends over 17 amino acids.

The rearrangement joins TRBV19 to TRBJ2-5; 9 bases match TRBD1. With 5 bases clipped from V and 4 bases from J, the junction kept 5 bases outside the gene matches. CDR1 is LNHDA, CDR2 SQIVND, per germline (reference sequence). The CDR3 spans 14 residues. This CDR3 reads CASSFTGGGETQYF. The CDR3, as DNA: TGTGCCAGTAGTTTCACAGGGGGCGGAGAGACCCAGTACTTC.

The chain uses TRBV29-1 and TRBJ2-7; tentatively, D is TRBD1 (6 bases). In germline, CDR1 is SQVTM, CDR2 ANQGSEA. Trimming pared 5 bases from V and 1 base from J, leaving 12 bases between. The CDR3 totals 13 residues. The CDR3 sequence: CSVMSTGSYEQYF. CDR3 DNA sequence: TGCAGCGTTATGTCGACAGGATCCTACGAGCAGTACTTC.

V is TRBV2 and J is TRBJ1-1, with D tentatively TRBD1 (6 bases). From germline, CDR1 is SNHLY and CDR2 FYNNEI. The V and J ends lost 7 bases and 5 bases respectively, with 14 bases between them. This CDR3 contains 13 residues. The CDR3 bases are TGTGCCAGCACCAGACAGGTACAAACTGAAGCTTTCTTT. As protein: CASTRQVQTEAFF. Using reference TRBV2 and TRBJ1-1 for the parts outside the CDR3, the full variable domain is EPEVTQTPSHQVTQMGQEVILRCVPISNHLYFYWYRQILGQKVEFLVSFYNNEISEKSEIFDDQFSVERPDGSNFTLKIRSTKLEDSAMYFCASTRQVQTEAFFGQGTRLTVV.

This clone showed up just a few times. This chain connects TRBV27 to TRBJ2-1, with 9 bases identical to TRBD2. Germline lookup yields CDR1 MNHEY and CDR2 SMNVEV (reference sequence). The CDR3 contains 16 residues. Losses at the gene ends were 1 base for V and 6 bases for J; bases not matched to a gene: 7. The CDR3 DNA is TGTGCCAGCAGTTTATGGCGCGGGGGGGGAAGCAATGAGCAGTTCTTC. This gives the protein CASSLWRGGGSNEQFF.

The rearrangement uses TRBV4-3 and TRBJ2-7; D not resolved. The length of the CDR3 is 15 residues. Trimming shortened V by 1 base and J by 0 bases, and 10 bases separated the two germline ends. CDR1 LGHNA and CDR2 YSLEER come from the germline V gene. The CDR3 nucleotides read TGCGCCAGCAGCCAAGCCCCGTCTAGCTCCTACGAGCAGTACTTC. Translating gives CASSQAPSSSYEQYF.

This clone appeared once. V gene TRBV7-9 combines with J gene TRBJ1-2; 7 nucleotides match TRBD1. Per germline, CDR1 SEHNR and CDR2 FQNEAQ (reference sequence). Unmatched junction bases numbered 5, after V lost 5 bases and J lost 2 bases. CDR3 size: 14 residues. The CDR3 here is CASSERQGNYGYTF. DNA of the CDR3: TGTGCCAGCAGCGAGAGACAGGGCAACTATGGCTACACCTTC.

V is TRBV12-1 and J is TRBJ2-7; the DNA was not compared with TRBD2, the D call given in the table. TRBV12-1 is shown as a pseudogene. The CDR3 has 12 amino acids. CDR3 bases: TGTGCCAGCAGCCAGGACTGGTACGAGCAGTACTTC. Its protein product is CASSQDWYEQYF.

The chain is built from TRBV9 and TRBJ2-1; no reliable D call. This CDR3 is 15 amino acids long. Germline-derived CDR1 and CDR2 are SGDLS and YYNGEE. Between the trimmed V and J ends, which lost 0 bases and 0 bases, there was a span of 7 bases. CDR3 amino acids: CASSVASNSYNEQFF. The CDR3 bases are TGTGCCAGCAGCGTAGCCTCTAACTCCTACAATGAGCAGTTCTTC. Combining the CDR3 with reference TRBV9 and TRBJ2-1 gives the whole variable domain DSGVTQTPKHLITATGQRVTLRCSPRSGDLSVYWYQQSLDQGLQFLIQYYNGEERAKGNILERFSAQQFPDLHSELNLSSLELGDSALYFCASSVASNSYNEQFFGPGTRLTVL.

V usage is TRBV4-2 and J usage is TRBJ2-2; 7 bases match TRBD1. CDR3 length: 15 residues. Germline-derived CDR1 and CDR2 are LGHNA and YNFKEQ. With 4 bases clipped from V and 3 bases from J, the junction kept 5 bases outside the gene matches. This CDR3 reads CASSRPGTDTGELFF. The CDR3 DNA is TGTGCCAGCAGCCGGCCCGGGACAGACACCGGGGAGCTGTTTTTT.

This clone was seen repeatedly, ten times or more. This rearrangement joins TRBV2 to TRBJ2-3, with 10 bases that match TRBD1. V shed 5 bases and J 3 bases; nucleotides not matched to a gene: 5. The CDR3 runs to 15 residues. Germline CDR1 and CDR2: SNHLY and FYNNEI. For the CDR3, the DNA is TGTGCCAGCAGTCGGGACAGGGGACGAACAGATACGCAGTATTTT. Translation gives CASSRDRGRTDTQYF.

The chain recombines TRBV30 with TRBJ1-5; 7 nucleotides match TRBD1. Germline V gene sequence: CDR1 GTSNPN, CDR2 SVGIG (reference sequence). After removal of 2 bases from V and 3 bases from J, the junction contained 4 bases not matched to a gene. The CDR3 loop spans 14 amino acids. DNA of the CDR3: TGTGCCTGGAGTAAGGGACAGTTCAATCAGCCCCAGCATTTT. The encoded protein is CAWSKGQFNQPQHF.

This clone was seen just once. The chain employs TRBV19 and TRBJ2-2; 7 positions agree with TRBD1. The V and J ends lost 4 bases and 3 bases, in that order; junction bases with no gene match: 11. The CDR3 loop spans 17 amino acids. CDR1 is LNHDA, CDR2 SQIVND, per germline (reference sequence). CDR3 sequence (DNA): TGTGCCAGTAGTAGCGACAGGGTTGGATCGTACACCGGGGAGCTGTTTTTT. It encodes CASSSDRVGSYTGELFF.

V is TRBV25-1 and J is TRBJ1-5, with 7 bases matching TRBD1. V lost 4 bases and J lost 10; bases outside the gene matches: 7. The germline CDR1 and CDR2 sequences are MGHDK and SYGVNS. This CDR3 is 13 amino acids long. CDR3 DNA sequence: TGTGCCAGCAGTGGACAGGGAGGAGGACCCCAGCATTTT. It translates to CASSGQGGGPQHF. The variable domain in full, completed from reference TRBV25-1 and TRBJ1-5, reads EADIYQTPRYLVIGTGKKITLECSQTMGHDKMYWYQQDPGMELHLIHYSYGVNSTEKGDLSSESTVSRIRTEHFPLTLESARPSHTSQYLCASSGQGGGPQHFGDGTRLSIL.

V is TRBV14 and J is TRBJ2-3, with 8 bases lining up with TRBD2. This CDR3 spans 15 amino acids. From germline, CDR1 is SGHDN and CDR2 FVKESK. The J segment lost 6 bases and the V segment lost 5 bases, leaving 10 bases of the junction unmatched. DNA of the CDR3: TGTGCCAGCAGCTACAAAGCGGGAGATGGTGATACGCAGTATTTT. Its protein product is CASSYKAGDGDTQYF. Full variable domain (missing parts from reference TRBV14 and TRBJ2-3): EAGVTQFPSHSVIEKGQTVTLRCDPISGHDNLYWYRRVMGKEIKFLLHFVKESKQDESGMPNNRFLAERTGGTYSTLKVQPAELEDSGVYFCASSYKAGDGDTQYFGPGTRLTVL.

The V gene is TRBV7-2, the J gene TRBJ2-1; D is possibly TRBD2 (5 bases). Germline values: CDR1 SGHTA, CDR2 FQGNSA. V lost 3 bases, J lost 5 bases, and 8 bases lay in between. The CDR3 sequence is 13 residues long. The CDR3 reads CASSFERNNEQFF. Written as DNA, the CDR3 is TGTGCCAGCAGCTTCGAGCGGAACAATGAGCAGTTCTTC.

The rearrangement joins TRBV6-5 to TRBJ2-1; 15 positions match TRBD2. This CDR3 region has 15 residues. The J segment lost 9 bases and the V segment lost 6 bases, leaving 6 bases of the junction unmatched. Germline lookup yields CDR1 MNHEY and CDR2 SVGAGI. The chain's CDR3 is CASSSGLAGGPEQFF. As DNA, the CDR3 is TGTGCCAGCAGCTCCGGACTAGCGGGGGGGCCTGAGCAGTTCTTC.

This chain joins TRBV19 and TRBJ1-6; 9 positions agree with TRBD1. Germline V gives CDR1 LNHDA, CDR2 SQIVND (reference sequence). V lost 5 bases to trimming and J lost 4 bases; unmatched junction nucleotides: 6. This CDR3 spans 16 amino acids. The CDR3 spells CASSGTGTGYNSPLHF. In nucleotides, the CDR3 is TGTGCCAGTAGTGGCACCGGGACAGGGTATAATTCACCCCTCCACTTT.

The rearrangement uses TRBV7-9 and TRBJ1-2; no clear D. Germline V gene data show CDR1 as SEHNR and CDR2 as FQNEAQ (reference sequence). CDR3 length equals 16 residues. The V and J ends lost 3 bases and 3 bases respectively, with 17 bases between them. CDR3 in amino acids: CASSFREVAKDYGYTF. The CDR3 bases are TGTGCCAGCAGCTTTCGTGAGGTGGCCAAGGACTATGGCTACACCTTC. The full variable domain, completed using reference TRBV7-9 and TRBJ1-2, is DTGVSQNPRHKITKRGQNVTFRCDPISEHNRLYWYRQTLGQGPEFLTYFQNEAQLEKSRLLSDRFSAERPKGSFSTLEIQRTEQGDSAMYLCASSFREVAKDYGYTFGSGTRLTVV.

The chain links TRBV11-3 to TRBJ1-1, with D possibly TRBD1 on 5 matching bases. Germline CDR1 reads SGHNT; CDR2 reads YENEEA. This CDR3 is built from 13 residues. With 5 bases removed from V and 6 bases from J, the gap between germline ends came to 13 bases. The CDR3 spells CASSQDSEAEAFF. The CDR3 DNA sequence: TGTGCCAGCAGCCAAGACAGCGAAGCTGAAGCTTTCTTT.

On this clone: The junction shows a germline mismatch at one end, possibly a read error. This chain joins TRBV6-5 and TRBJ1-4; 7 nucleotides agree with TRBD1. CDR1 and CDR2 (germline): MNHEY, SVGAGI. This CDR3 contains 12 residues. The chain's CDR3 is CASSPLGGQTLF. In nucleotides, the CDR3 is TGTGCCAGCAGTCCGCTGGGGGGACAGACTCTTTTT.

The DNA of the CDR3 is TGTGCCAGCTCACCTCCCGACAGGGGTGGACTCGAGCAGTACTTC. This gives the protein CASSPPDRGGLEQYF. The chain joins TRBV18 to TRBJ2-7; 8 nucleotides agree with TRBD1. The CDR3 extends over 15 amino acids. V lost 3 bases to trimming and J lost 6 bases; unmatched junction nucleotides: 10. Germline lookup yields CDR1 KGHSH and CDR2 LQKENI.